The source of this T cell receptor (beta chain) is a study of OX40 agonist ivuxolimab in advanced cancers. Study in general: Every 2 weeks, ivuxolimab was infused into the patients intravenously at between 0.01 and 10 mg/kg. Having had anti-PD-1, anti-PD-L1 or anti-CTLA-4 therapy before was allowed, and about 42% had some.

This table comes from immunoSEQ multiplex PCR, and its TCRdb copy is limited to in-frame clones, with some not included. The sample holds 35,000 to 55,000 clones; around 89% are singletons and the top ten take approximately 6%. Peripheral blood came from all dose cohorts at three timepoints. As concerns this clone: No antigen is known for it.

CDR3 length: 14 residues. The germline V gene encodes CDR1 SGDLS and CDR2 YYNGEE. V lost 0 bases to trimming and J lost 3 bases, with 10 bases between them. The study, taken as a whole, reports: The mean number of expanded clones was higher in CD8+ T cells than in CD4+.

Sequenced material: CD4+ or CD8+ T cells sorted from blood, taken in a trial of the OX40 agonist ivuxolimab. The sequence was obtained from an adult with an advanced solid tumor such as melanoma, head and neck, liver or kidney cancer. This sequence joins TRBV9 and TRBJ2-7, with D perhaps being TRBD1 or TRBD2 (6 bases each). CDR3 amino acids: CASSVAEGGYEQYF. The DNA of the CDR3 is TGTGCCAGCAGCGTAGCTGAGGGGGGCTACGAGCAGTACTTC.